The clone carrying this TCR beta chain came up many times. TCRdb used MiXCR to reprocess the 5' RACE reads, holding one entry per CDR3 protein. The repertoire holds about 500,000 distinct CDR3 sequences, with around an eighth as singletons. The data stem from a study of identical twins. Germline V gene lookup returns CDR1 MNHNS and CDR2 SASEGT. The CDR3 sequence is 13 residues long. The V gene lost 8 bases and the J gene lost 5 bases, with 15 bases spanning the gap. The same data also contributed to another study, on yellow fever vaccine responses in identical twins.

Sequenced sample: CD4+ T cells sorted from blood. The receptor comes from a woman between 18 and 29 years old in good health. The chain has TRBV6-1 and TRBJ2-5, with D maybe TRBD2 (6 bases). CDR3 bases: TGTGCCAGCGGCCCGGGACTGCGGGAGACCCAGTACTTC. Residues: CASGPGLRETQYF.